Below, 11 T cell receptor beta chains from the same sample are listed, as sequenced in a study of blood T cell repertoires in COVID-19 (TCRdb year 2020). The library was generated by the immunoSEQ multiplex PCR assay. Drawn from immuneACCESS, this table holds only the in-frame rearrangements with V and J called that TCRdb kept. Clones are partly lost; checked studies trace under half to an unresolved V gene and leave the rest unexplained. In this sample the table shows 75,000 to 85,000 clones, 75% to 90% of which occur a single time. The ten largest make up about a sixth of the sample. Sample: peripheral blood. These receptors originate from a human donor in a cohort sampled during active COVID-19.

V gene TRBV6-6 combines with J gene TRBJ1-5; D call uncertain. Trimming cost V 8 bases and J 1 base, with 15 bases left between them. There are 15 residues in the CDR3. The germline V gene has CDR1 MNHNY and CDR2 SVGAGI (reference sequence). This chain's CDR3 is CASHIASRSNQPQHF. The CDR3 DNA follows: TGTGCCAGCCACATTGCCTCTAGAAGCAATCAGCCCCAGCATTTT.

This clone came up a few times. CDR3 bases: TGTGCCAGCAGCTTCGGGACAGCTGTATACGAGCAGTACTTC. It translates to CASSFGTAVYEQYF. The chain has TRBV7-3 and TRBJ2-7, with 7 bases fitting TRBD1. V was clipped by 3 bases and J by 4 bases; unmatched bases: 6. The CDR3 extends over 14 amino acids. In germline, CDR1 is SGHTA, CDR2 FQGTGA.

The chain uses TRBV3-1 (or the pseudogene TRBV3-2) and TRBJ1-3; D not resolved. Germline CDR1 is LGHDT and CDR2 is YNNKEL (reference sequence). The CDR3 has 14 amino acids. The V end lost 5 bases, the J end lost 0 bases, and 8 bases lay between the germline ends. CDR3 residues: CASSTEFSGNTIYF. For the CDR3, the DNA is TGTGCCAGCAGCACAGAATTCTCTGGAAACACCATATATTTT.

This clone was picked up a small number of times. The chain employs TRBV14 and TRBJ1-5; unclear D gene. With 1 base removed from V and 4 bases from J, the gap between germline ends came to 2 bases. The CDR3 consists of 12 residues. Germline V CDR1 and CDR2: SGHDN, FVKESK. The CDR3 region has the DNA TGTGCCAGCAGCCAAGCAAATCAGCCCCAGCATTTT. This sequence encodes CASSQANQPQHF.

The rearrangement joins TRBV27 to TRBJ2-3; D is possibly TRBD1 (5 bases). The CDR3 is made up of 13 amino acids. The V and J ends lost 5 bases and 8 bases respectively, with 14 bases between them. Germline CDR1 reads MNHEY; CDR2 reads SMNVEV (reference sequence). The CDR3 protein is CASSPPPRVTQYF. CDR3 bases: TGTGCCAGCAGTCCCCCACCCAGGGTTACGCAGTATTTT.

This sequence joins TRBV7-9 and TRBJ1-1; D gene unclear. The CDR3 is 12 residues long. Trimming left V 4 bases short and J 11 bases short, with 14 bases between. Germline-derived CDR1 and CDR2 are SEHNR and FQNEAQ (reference sequence). The CDR3 sequence is CASSSHGVAAFF. Here the CDR3 DNA reads TGTGCCAGCAGCTCGCACGGGGTGGCGGCTTTCTTT.

This clone appeared once. The J gene is TRBJ1-1, the V gene TRBV6-6, with 9 nucleotides matching TRBD1. Looked up from germline, CDR1 is MNHNY and CDR2 is SVGAGI (reference sequence). The ends lost 8 bases at V and 6 bases at J; junction bases unmatched: 7. This CDR3 spans 13 amino acids. The CDR3 coding sequence is TGTGCCAGCTTTGACAGGGGGATGGCTGAAGCTTTCTTT. As protein: CASFDRGMAEAFF.

V and J are TRBV9 and TRBJ2-2; 7 bases agree with TRBD2. CDR3 length: 15 amino acids. Germline trimming cut 3 bases from V and 7 bases from J; bases unmatched to any gene: 9. Germline assignment: CDR1 SGDLS and CDR2 YYNGEE. DNA of the CDR3: TGTGCCAGCAGCGCGAGGGACTACTTTGTCGGGGAGCTGTTTTTT. This gives the protein CASSARDYFVGELFF.

The chain links TRBV5-1 to TRBJ1-1; 7 bases are a match to TRBD1. V dropped 3 bases and J dropped 5; count of bases not matched to a gene: 13. Germline loops: CDR1 SGHRS, CDR2 YFSETQ. The CDR3 has 16 residues. As DNA, the CDR3 is TGCGCCAGCAGCTCGGGCCCCAGACAGGGTAGGACTGAAGCTTTCTTT. Translation gives CASSSGPRQGRTEAFF.

CDR3 bases: TGTGCCAGCAGAACAAGACAGGGGGCGGGATACAATGAGCAGTTCTTC. It specifies CASRTRQGAGYNEQFF. The chain couples TRBV28 to TRBJ2-1, with 10 bases lining up with TRBD1. The CDR3 length is 16 residues. With 6 bases clipped from V and 4 bases from J, the junction kept 9 bases outside the gene matches. Germline-derived CDR1 and CDR2 are MDHEN and SYDVKM.

J is TRBJ1-6 and V is TRBV7-9; a weak D match, TRBD1 (5 bases). This CDR3 comprises 14 residues. Looked up from germline, CDR1 is SEHNR and CDR2 is FQNEAQ (reference sequence). V shed 2 bases and J shed 8 bases, with 10 bases lying between them. DNA for the CDR3: TGTGCCAGCAGCTTAACGGGGGGTGATTCACCCCTCCACTTT. Residues: CASSLTGGDSPLHF.